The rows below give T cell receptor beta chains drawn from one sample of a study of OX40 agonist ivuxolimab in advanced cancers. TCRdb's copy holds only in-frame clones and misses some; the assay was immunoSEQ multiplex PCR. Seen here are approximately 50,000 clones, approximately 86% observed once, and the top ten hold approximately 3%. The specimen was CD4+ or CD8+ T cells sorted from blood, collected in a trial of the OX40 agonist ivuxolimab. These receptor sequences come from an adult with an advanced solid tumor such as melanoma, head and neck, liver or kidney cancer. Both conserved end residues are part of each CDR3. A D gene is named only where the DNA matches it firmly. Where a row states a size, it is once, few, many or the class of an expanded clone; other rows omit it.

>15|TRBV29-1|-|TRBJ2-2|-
TGCAGCGCCGGCCGGGGCGGGGAAAACACCGGGGAGCTGTTTTTT
CSAGRGGENTGELFF
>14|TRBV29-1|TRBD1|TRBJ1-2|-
TGCAGCGTTGAATCGGGGACAGGGGTCTATGGCTACACCTTC
CSVESGTGVYGYTF
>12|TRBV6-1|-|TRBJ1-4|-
TGTGCCAGCAGCACCAACAGGGAAAAACTGTTTTTT
CASSTNREKLFF
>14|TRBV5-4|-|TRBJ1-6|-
TGTGCCAGCAGCTTTAAACCCAGGGATTCACCCCTCCACTTT
CASSFKPRDSPLHF
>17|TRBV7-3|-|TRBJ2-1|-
TGTGCCAGCAGCTCCGAAGGTCTCACGGGCTCCTACAATGAGCAGTTCTTC
CASSSEGLTGSYNEQFF
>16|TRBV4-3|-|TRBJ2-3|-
TGCGCCAGCAGCCAAGAATCGGGGGCCGGGCGAGATACGCAGTATTTT
CASSQESGAGRDTQYF
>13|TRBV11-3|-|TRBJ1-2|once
TGTGCCAGCAGCCCAGCGGGACGGTATGGCTACACCTTC
CASSPAGRYGYTF
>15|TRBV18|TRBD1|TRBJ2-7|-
TGTGCCAGCTCACCTGGACAGGGGAGCTCCTACGAGCAGTACTTC
CASSPGQGSSYEQYF
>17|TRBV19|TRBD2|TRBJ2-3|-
TGTGCCAGTAGTATAGGGCCTAGCGGGATGGACACAGATACGCAGTATTTT
CASSIGPSGMDTDTQYF
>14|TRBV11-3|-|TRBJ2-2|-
TGTGCCAGCAGCTTAGATGAGAACACCGGGGAGCTGTTTTTT
CASSLDENTGELFF
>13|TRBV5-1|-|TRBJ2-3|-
TGCGCCAGCAGCTCTGGGACGGAGGATACGCAGTATTTT
CASSSGTEDTQYF
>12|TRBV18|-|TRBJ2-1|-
TGTGCCAGCTCAGCAGCAGACCAAACGCAGTTCTTC
CASSAADQTQFF
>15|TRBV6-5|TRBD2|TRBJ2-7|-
TGTGCCAGCAGTTTTTTCATAGCGGGGGGGCGAGAGCAGTACTTC
CASSFFIAGGREQYF
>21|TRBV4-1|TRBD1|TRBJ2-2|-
TGCGCCAGCAGCCAAGGCCTTTTCCTAAAAAGGACAGGGATGGGGACCGGGGAGCTGTTTTTT
CASSQGLFLKRTGMGTGELFF
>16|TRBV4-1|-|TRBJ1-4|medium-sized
TGCGCCAGCAGCCAAGAATCGGTCCAGGTCGTTGAAAAACTGTTTTTT
CASSQESVQVVEKLFF
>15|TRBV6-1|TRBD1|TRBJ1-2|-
TGTGCCAGCAGTATGAAAACAGGGGCTAACTATGGCTACACCTTC
CASSMKTGANYGYTF
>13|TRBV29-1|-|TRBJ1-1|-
TGCAGCGTTGCCGCCAGCCCGAACACTGAAGCTTTCTTT
CSVAASPNTEAFF
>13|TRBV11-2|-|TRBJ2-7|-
TGTGCCAGCAGCGGGGGGGGCGCTTTCCGGCAGTACTTC
CASSGGGAFRQYF
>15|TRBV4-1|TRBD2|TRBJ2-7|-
TGCGCCAGCAGCCAAGTTGGGACTAGCTATCACGAGCAGTACTTC
CASSQVGTSYHEQYF
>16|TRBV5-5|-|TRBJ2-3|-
TGTGCCAGCAGCCGAATCCAGGCCTCTAGCACAGATACGCAGTATTTT
CASSRIQASSTDTQYF
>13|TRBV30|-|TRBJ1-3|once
TGTGCCTGGAGTAAGGGCGGTGTGAGTGAAGGGGATTTT
CAWSKGGVSEGDF
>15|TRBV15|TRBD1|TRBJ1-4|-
TGTGCCACCAGCAGGTCAAGACAGGGGGCAGGAGAACTGTTTTTT
CATSRSRQGAGELFF
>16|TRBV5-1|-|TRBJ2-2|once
TGCGCCAGCAGCTCCCGGGTGAGCGGGAACACCGGGGAGCTGTTTTTT
CASSSRVSGNTGELFF
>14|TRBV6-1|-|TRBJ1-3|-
TGTGCCAGCAGGACGCCAAGCTCTGGAAACACCATATATTTT
CASRTPSSGNTIYF
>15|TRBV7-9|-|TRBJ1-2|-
TGTGCCAGCAGCCCCGTCACAGGAACTAACTATGGCTACACCTTC
CASSPVTGTNYGYTF
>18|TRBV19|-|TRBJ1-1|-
TGTGCCAGTAGTATAGTTGGAGGGGGGAGTTCAAGGAACACTGAAGCTTTCTTT
CASSIVGGGSSRNTEAFF
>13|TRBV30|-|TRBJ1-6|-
TGTGCCTGGAGTGTAGCGGACAATTCACCCCTCCACTTT
CAWSVADNSPLHF
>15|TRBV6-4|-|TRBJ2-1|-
TGTGCCAGCAGTGTTTTGGGGGTCCCCTACAATGAGCAGTTCTTC
CASSVLGVPYNEQFF
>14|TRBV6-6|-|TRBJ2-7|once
TGTGCCAGCAGTTACTCGAGAACTAGCTACGAGCAGTACTTC
CASSYSRTSYEQYF
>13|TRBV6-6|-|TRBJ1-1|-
TGTGCCAGCAGTTCCGACAGGAACACTGAAGCTTTCTTT
CASSSDRNTEAFF
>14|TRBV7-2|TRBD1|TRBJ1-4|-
TGTGCCAGCAAACCGGGACAGGGTGACGAAAAACTGTTTTTT
CASKPGQGDEKLFF
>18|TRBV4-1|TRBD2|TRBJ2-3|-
TGCGCCAGCAGCCAAGGAGAAGCGGGGGGGATGGGGGCAGATACGCAGTATTTT
CASSQGEAGGMGADTQYF
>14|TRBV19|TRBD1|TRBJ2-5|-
TGTGCCAGTAGTACTCCCGGACAGGACAAGACCCAGTACTTC
CASSTPGQDKTQYF
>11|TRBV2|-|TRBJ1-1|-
TGTGCCAGCACCGGCCAGATGGAAGCTTTCTTT
CASTGQMEAFF
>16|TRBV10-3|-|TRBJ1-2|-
TGTGCCATCAGTGAGTCGAAGGTTGCAGTTCCCTATGGCTACACCTTC
CAISESKVAVPYGYTF
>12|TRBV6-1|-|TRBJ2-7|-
TGTGCCAGCCGGGACCACTCCTACGAGCAGTACTTC
CASRDHSYEQYF
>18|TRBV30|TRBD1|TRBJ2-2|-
TGTGCCTGGATCGTAAGGGCGGGCCAGGGGGCTTTCACCGGGGAGCTGTTTTTT
CAWIVRAGQGAFTGELFF
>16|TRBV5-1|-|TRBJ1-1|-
TGCGCCAGCAGCTTGGGCGTCATGGCCGGGGGCGCTGAAGCTTTCTTT
CASSLGVMAGGAEAFF
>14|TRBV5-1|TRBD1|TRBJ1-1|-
TGCGCCAGCAGCCAGACAGGGGGGTTGACTGAAGCTTTCTTT
CASSQTGGLTEAFF
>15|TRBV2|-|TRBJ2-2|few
TGTGCCAGCAGTGTGGAGGGCCAGGTAACCGGGGAGCTGTTTTTT
CASSVEGQVTGELFF
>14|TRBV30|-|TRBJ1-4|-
TGTGCCTGGAATGGTAAACAAGATAATGAAAAACTGTTTTTT
CAWNGKQDNEKLFF
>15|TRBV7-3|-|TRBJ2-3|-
TGTGCCAGCAGCCATTCCGGGATTATCACAGATACGCAGTATTTT
CASSHSGIITDTQYF
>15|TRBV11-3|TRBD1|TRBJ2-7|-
TGTGCCAGCAGCTTAGCGGGACAGGGGTTCTACGAGCAGTACTTC
CASSLAGQGFYEQYF
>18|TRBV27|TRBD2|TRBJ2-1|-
TGTGCCAGCAGTTTAGATAACTTTGTAGCGGGGGTCTACAATGAGCAGTTCTTC
CASSLDNFVAGVYNEQFF